This T cell receptor beta chain was captured in a study of siplizumab effects on memory and regulatory T cells. Study conclusions and caveats: Alloreactive sequences tracing back to unstimulated CD4+ memory cells were significantly reduced by siplizumab. A major contribution to the alloresponse seemed to be made by naive T cells, which seemed more diverse than memory cells.

The V gene's germline CDR1 is SEHNR and CDR2 FQNEAQ (reference sequence). The CDR3 spans 15 residues. Losses at the gene ends were 6 bases for V and 0 bases for J; bases not matched to a gene: 6. Sequencing was performed with immunoSEQ multiplex PCR; in TCRdb, only in-frame clones are kept and a portion is missing. Altogether around 45,000 clones are present, about 90% being singletons, with the ten largest covering around 0.3%. This clone has a single count. Its antigen remains unidentified. Material for sequencing was naive CD8+ T cells sorted from blood. This chain uses TRBV7-9 with TRBJ2-3; 7 bases match TRBD2. This receptor was taken from a human donor in good health. The CDR3 spells CASRGLISSTDTQYF. CDR3 DNA sequence: TGTGCCAGCAGGGGACTAATATCTAGCACAGATACGCAGTATTTT. Looking up the rest from reference TRBV7-9 and TRBJ2-3 gives the full variable domain: DTGVSQNPRHKITKRGQNVTFRCDPISEHNRLYWYRQTLGQGPEFLTYFQNEAQLEKSRLLSDRFSAERPKGSFSTLEIQRTEQGDSAMYLCASRGLISSTDTQYFGPGTRLTVL.